Listed below are T cell receptor beta chains from one sample, sequenced in a study of blood T cell repertoires in COVID-19. The method was immunoSEQ multiplex PCR; TCRdb's version includes in-frame clones alone and lacks a portion of them. The table lists about 70,000 clones, approximately 86% of them singletons. The sample was peripheral blood. All receptors come from a human donor in a cohort sampled during active COVID-19. The CDR3 runs from the conserved cysteine through the conserved F or W. The order of the fields is D gene, J gene, V gene, CDR3 protein, CDR3 DNA. The D gene is left open where the match is weak.

D: TRBD1
J: TRBJ2-7
V: TRBV3-1/TRBV3-2
CDR3: CASSLRTGYTYEQYF
DNA: TGTGCCAGCAGCCTCAGGACAGGGTATACCTACGAGCAGTACTTC

D: TRBD1
J: TRBJ2-7
V: TRBV6-5
CDR3: CASRSLQGVDYEQYF
DNA: TGTGCCAGCAGATCATTACAGGGGGTGGACTACGAGCAGTACTTC

D: NA
J: TRBJ2-1
V: TRBV3-1/TRBV3-2
CDR3: CASSQLGGGTYNEQFF
DNA: TGTGCCAGCAGCCAATTAGGGGGCGGGACCTACAATGAGCAGTTCTTC

D: TRBD2
J: TRBJ2-3
V: TRBV27
CDR3: CASRPQSGGGTDTQYF
DNA: TGTGCCAGCAGGCCCCAGAGCGGGGGGGGCACAGATACGCAGTATTTT

D: NA
J: TRBJ2-5
V: TRBV10-3
CDR3: CAISEVLGDQETQYF
DNA: TGTGCCATCAGTGAGGTTCTAGGGGACCAAGAGACCCAGTACTTC

D: TRBD2
J: TRBJ2-1
V: TRBV6-2/TRBV6-3
CDR3: CASSLGLAVYNEQFF
DNA: TGTGCCAGCAGTTTAGGACTAGCGGTATACAATGAGCAGTTCTTC

D: NA
J: TRBJ1-1
V: TRBV7-9
CDR3: CASSPPQGWTEAFF
DNA: TGTGCCAGCAGCCCCCCCCAGGGGTGGACTGAAGCTTTCTTT

D: TRBD1
J: TRBJ1-6
V: TRBV19
CDR3: CASTPDRDSPLHF
DNA: TGTGCCAGTACCCCGGACAGGGATTCACCCCTCCACTTT

D: NA
J: TRBJ2-1
V: TRBV5-4
CDR3: CASSFPPGNEQFF
DNA: TGTGCCAGCAGCTTTCCCCCGGGGAATGAGCAGTTCTTC

D: TRBD1
J: TRBJ1-2
V: TRBV10-3
CDR3: CAIRGGGQGRGYGYTF
DNA: TGTGCCATCAGAGGAGGGGGACAGGGAAGGGGCTATGGCTACACCTTC